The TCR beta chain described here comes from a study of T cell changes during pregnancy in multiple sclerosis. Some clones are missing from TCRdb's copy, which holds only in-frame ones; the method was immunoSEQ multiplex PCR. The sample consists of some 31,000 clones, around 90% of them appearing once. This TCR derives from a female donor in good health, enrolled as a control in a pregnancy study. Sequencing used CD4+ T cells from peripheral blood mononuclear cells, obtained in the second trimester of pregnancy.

The CDR3 sequence is CASSFGTTNQPQHF. The CDR3, as DNA: TGTGCCAGCAGCTTTGGGACAACTAATCAGCCCCAGCATTTT. The V gene is TRBV5-6, the J gene TRBJ1-5; D possibly corresponds to TRBD1 (6 bases). Trimming shortened V by 2 bases and J by 4 bases, and 10 bases separated the two germline ends. The CDR3 consists of 14 residues. CDR1 and CDR2 (germline): SGHDT, YYEEEE.